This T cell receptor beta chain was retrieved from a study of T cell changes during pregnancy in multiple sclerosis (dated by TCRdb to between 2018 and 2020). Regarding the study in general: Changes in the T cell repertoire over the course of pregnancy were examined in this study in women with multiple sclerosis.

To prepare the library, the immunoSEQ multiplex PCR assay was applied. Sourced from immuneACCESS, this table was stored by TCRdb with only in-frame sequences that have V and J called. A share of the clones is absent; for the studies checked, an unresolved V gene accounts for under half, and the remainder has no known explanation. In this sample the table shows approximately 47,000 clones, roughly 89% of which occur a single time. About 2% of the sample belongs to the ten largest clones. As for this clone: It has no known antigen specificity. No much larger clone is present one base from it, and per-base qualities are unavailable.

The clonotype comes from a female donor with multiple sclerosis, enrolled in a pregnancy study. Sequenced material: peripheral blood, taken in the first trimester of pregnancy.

The nucleotide sequence reads TGCAGCGTTAGGGGGGGCTGGGGAATGAACACTGAAGCTTTCTTT. Its protein reads: CSVRGGWGMNTEAFF. This chain is built from TRBV29-1 and TRBJ1-1; perhaps TRBD1 is the D gene, with 6 bases matching. The junction shows trimming of 5 bases on V and 0 bases on J, plus 16 bases between the germline ends. The germline V gene sets CDR1 to SQVTM and CDR2 to ANQGSEA. Spanning cysteine to phenylalanine, the CDR3 consists of 15 amino acids. Only the CDR3 region is kept as DNA, spanning 45 bases read in frame from base 1. With the portions outside the CDR3 filled from the reference TRBV29-1 and TRBJ1-1 genes, the complete variable region becomes SAVISQKPSRDICQRGTSLTIQCQVDSQVTMMFWYRQQPGQSLTLIATANQGSEATYESGFVIDKFPISRPNLTFSTLTVSNMSPEDSSIYLCSVRGGWGMNTEAFFGQGTRLTVV.